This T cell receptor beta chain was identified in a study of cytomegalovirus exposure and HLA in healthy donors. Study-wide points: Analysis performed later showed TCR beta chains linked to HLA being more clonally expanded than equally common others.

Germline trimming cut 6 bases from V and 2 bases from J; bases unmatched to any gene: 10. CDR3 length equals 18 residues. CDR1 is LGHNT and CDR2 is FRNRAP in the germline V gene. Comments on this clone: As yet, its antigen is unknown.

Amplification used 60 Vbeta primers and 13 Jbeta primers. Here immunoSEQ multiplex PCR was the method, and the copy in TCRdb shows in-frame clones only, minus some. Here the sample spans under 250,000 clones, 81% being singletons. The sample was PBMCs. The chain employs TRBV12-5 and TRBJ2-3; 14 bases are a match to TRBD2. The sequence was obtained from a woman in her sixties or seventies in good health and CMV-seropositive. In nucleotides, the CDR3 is TGTGCTAGTGGGGCCGGGACTAGCGGGGGTCAATTCACAGATACGCAGTATTTT. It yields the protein CASGAGTSGGQFTDTQYF. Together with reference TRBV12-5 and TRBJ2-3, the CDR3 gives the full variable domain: DARVTQTPRHKVTEMGQEVTMRCQPILGHNTVFWYRQTMMQGLELLAYFRNRAPLDDSGMPKDRFSAEMPDATLATLKIQPSEPRDSAVYFCASGAGTSGGQFTDTQYFGPGTRLTVL.